The 23 T cell receptor beta chains below come from one sample, sequenced in a study of cytomegalovirus exposure and HLA in healthy donors. 13 Jbeta primers and 60 Vbeta primers were used for the PCR. TCRdb's table, derived via immunoSEQ multiplex PCR, lists solely in-frame clones and lacks some. The data contain fewer than 200,000 clones, roughly 84% of them singletons. The sample taken for sequencing was PBMCs. Receptor source: a male donor in good health and CMV-seronegative.

The genes are TRBV5-6 and TRBJ2-7, with TRBD1 matching 7 bases. The V gene end was trimmed by 4 bases and the J gene end by 3 bases; junction bases not matched to a gene: 10. The length of the CDR3 is 15 residues. Per the germline V gene, CDR1 is SGHDT and CDR2 is YYEEEE. CDR3: CASSKNRDSHYEQYF. The CDR3 DNA reads as TGTGCCAGCAGCAAGAACCGGGACAGTCACTACGAGCAGTACTTC.

This chain uses TRBV28 with TRBJ1-1; D is undetermined. V lost 2 bases and J lost 7, with 11 bases in between. The germline V gene encodes CDR1 MDHEN and CDR2 SYDVKM. The CDR3 has 13 amino acids. The CDR3 region is CASSLLGLSEAFF. CDR3 coding DNA: TGTGCCAGCAGTTTACTCGGTTTAAGTGAAGCTTTCTTT.

The chain is built from TRBV4-3 and TRBJ2-1, with D perhaps matching TRBD2 (6 bases). The ends were cut back, 0 bases at V and 4 bases at J, with 16 bases in the middle. Looked up from germline, CDR1 is LGHNA and CDR2 is YSLEER. This CDR3 has 17 amino acids. In nucleotides, the CDR3 is TGCGCCAGCAGCCAAGATTCACTGAGTAGCGGATACAATGAGCAGTTCTTC. Its protein product is CASSQDSLSSGYNEQFF.

The chain employs TRBV9 and TRBJ2-1; 7 nucleotides agree with TRBD1. The CDR3 is 14 residues long. Per the germline V gene, CDR1 is SGDLS and CDR2 is YYNGEE. With V trimmed by 3 bases and J by 3 bases, 3 bases remained unmatched. CDR3 bases: TGTGCCAGCAGCGCTGGGGACAGCTACAATGAGCAGTTCTTC. This gives the protein CASSAGDSYNEQFF.

The genes are TRBV4-1 and TRBJ2-2; D is uncertain. Germline V gene sequence: CDR1 MGHRA, CDR2 YSYEKL. Trimming took off 0 bases at V and 0 bases at J, with 14 bases between the two ends. The CDR3 runs 18 residues. The CDR3 here is CASSQEGYNYPNTGELFF. For the CDR3, the DNA is TGCGCCAGCAGCCAAGAAGGTTATAACTACCCGAACACCGGGGAGCTGTTTTTT.

This chain connects TRBV4-1 to TRBJ1-1; D is unresolved. CDR1 is MGHRA, CDR2 YSYEKL, per germline. With 4 bases removed from V and 7 bases from J, the gap between germline ends came to 16 bases. The CDR3 length is 14 residues. CDR3 nucleotides: TGCGCCAGCAGCCGATCGGAACAGTACCTTGAAGCTTTCTTT. Protein sequence: CASSRSEQYLEAFF.

The genes are TRBV7-2 and TRBJ1-1, with D unresolved. Germline assignment: CDR1 SGHTA and CDR2 FQGNSA. This CDR3 has 12 amino acids. V lost 2 bases, J lost 11 bases, and 12 bases lay in between. This CDR3 is CASSLTLLIAFF. The CDR3 coding sequence is TGTGCCAGCAGCTTAACTTTACTGATTGCTTTCTTT.

The chain has TRBV6-5 and TRBJ2-5; TRBD2 matches at 7 bases. Unmatched junction bases numbered 1, after V lost 6 bases and J lost 0 bases. Germline CDR1 is MNHEY and CDR2 is SVGAGI. This CDR3 has 13 amino acids. The CDR3 protein is CASRGGYQETQYF. For the CDR3, the DNA is TGTGCCAGCAGGGGGGGGTACCAAGAGACCCAGTACTTC.

The V gene is TRBV18, the J gene TRBJ2-1; D possibly corresponds to TRBD2 (6 bases). From germline, CDR1 is KGHSH and CDR2 LQKENI. The CDR3 has 15 residues. Trimming removed 1 base at V and 3 bases at J, with 10 bases between. CDR3 in amino acids: CASSPLRAGYNEQFF. The CDR3 DNA reads TGTGCCAGCTCACCACTAAGAGCGGGCTACAATGAGCAGTTCTTC. The full variable domain, rest sourced from reference TRBV18 and TRBJ2-1, is NAGVMQNPRHLVRRRGQEARLRCSPMKGHSHVYWYRQLPEEGLKFMVYLQKENIIDESGMPKERFSAEFPKEGPSILRIQQVVRGDSAAYFCASSPLRAGYNEQFFGPGTRLTVL.

The V and J genes are TRBV7-9 and TRBJ2-7; D may be TRBD2 (6 bases). Germline CDR1 and CDR2: SEHNR and FQNEAQ (reference sequence). CDR3 length: 13 amino acids. The V and J ends lost 7 bases and 7 bases respectively, with 17 bases between them. The CDR3 sequence: CASTKTSSWEQYF. The CDR3 nucleotides are TGTGCCAGCACCAAGACTAGTTCGTGGGAGCAGTACTTC.

The genes are TRBV7-9 and TRBJ2-1, with 9 nucleotides matching TRBD1. CDR3 length equals 15 residues. Germline CDR1 is SEHNR and CDR2 is FQNEAQ (reference sequence). The V and J ends lost 3 bases and 7 bases, in that order; junction bases with no gene match: 7. CDR3 sequence: CASSLVGQGHNEQFF. As DNA, the CDR3 is TGTGCCAGCAGCTTGGTGGGACAGGGACATAATGAGCAGTTCTTC. Complete variable domain (other parts from reference TRBV7-9 and TRBJ2-1): DTGVSQNPRHKITKRGQNVTFRCDPISEHNRLYWYRQTLGQGPEFLTYFQNEAQLEKSRLLSDRFSAERPKGSFSTLEIQRTEQGDSAMYLCASSLVGQGHNEQFFGPGTRLTVL.

The J gene is TRBJ2-3, the V gene TRBV11-2, with unresolved D. This CDR3 is built from 16 residues. CDR1 and CDR2 from the germline V gene are SGHAT and FQNNGV. V shed 2 bases and J shed 0 bases, with 12 bases lying between them. The CDR3: CASSLLSRSSTDTQYF. The CDR3 DNA is TGTGCCAGCAGCTTACTGAGTCGCTCTAGCACAGATACGCAGTATTTT.

This clone was observed a single time. The chain couples TRBV11-2 to TRBJ2-3; 13 nucleotides align to TRBD2. The CDR3 sequence is 17 residues long. Germline V gene sequence: CDR1 SGHAT, CDR2 FQNNGV. Unmatched junction bases numbered 6, after V lost 5 bases and J lost 1 base. The CDR3 DNA reads as TGTGCCAGCAGCCAGACTAGCGGGGGGCGAGGCACAGATACGCAGTATTTT. It translates to CASSQTSGGRGTDTQYF.

CDR3 in amino acids: CASSLRLGTEAFF. CDR3 in DNA: TGTGCCAGCAGTTTAAGACTGGGCACTGAAGCTTTCTTT. The rearrangement links TRBV27 to TRBJ1-1; D is uncertain. V was clipped by 2 bases and J by 4 bases, with 8 bases between them. Germline V gives CDR1 MNHEY, CDR2 SMNVEV (reference sequence). The CDR3 covers 13 residues.

This chain connects TRBV9 to TRBJ2-5; possible D gene TRBD1, 6 bases. The CDR3 contains 14 residues. Per the germline V gene, CDR1 is SGDLS and CDR2 is YYNGEE. V gave up 0 bases and J gave up 2 bases, with 8 bases separating them. As DNA, the CDR3 is TGTGCCAGCAGCGTAGGGCAGGGGCAAGAGACCCAGTACTTC. This translates into CASSVGQGQETQYF.

The V and J genes are TRBV6-5 and TRBJ2-7, with D perhaps matching TRBD2 (6 bases). The CDR3 consists of 14 residues. V was pared by 5 bases and J by 4 bases, with 15 bases between. Per germline, CDR1 MNHEY and CDR2 SVGAGI. Here the CDR3 DNA reads TGTGCCAGCAGTCCCTCATCTGGGGGGTACGAGCAGTACTTC. It specifies CASSPSSGGYEQYF.

The chain employs TRBV9 and TRBJ2-5; D unclear. The J call may not be correct, given that the DNA end is closer to TRBJ2-7. Germline values: CDR1 SGDLS, CDR2 YYNGEE. The CDR3 spans 13 residues. The CDR3 sequence: CASSVGHSYEQYF. The CDR3 DNA sequence: TGTGCCAGCAGCGTAGGACATTCCTACGAGCAGTACTTC.

The chain joins TRBV6-1 to TRBJ2-3, with TRBD2 matching over 8 bases. The germline V gene has CDR1 MNHNS and CDR2 SASEGT. The CDR3 contains 17 residues. V was pared by 3 bases and J by 8 bases, with 16 bases of the junction left unmatched. CDR3 coding DNA: TGTGCCAGCAGTGACAAAATAGCGGGATCGAATTATGGTACGCAGTATTTT. This codes for CASSDKIAGSNYGTQYF.

Points on this clone: Sequence at one end of the junction differs from germline and may be a read error. The chain combines TRBV14 with TRBJ2-7; 7 bases match TRBD2. Germline CDR1 is SGHDN and CDR2 is FVKESK. There are 13 residues in the CDR3. CDR3 bases: TGTGCCAGCAGCCCCGGGGGGTCCTTCGAGCAGTACTTC. Translation gives CASSPGGSFEQYF.

The chain has TRBV27 and TRBJ2-4; TRBD1 matches at 8 bases. The CDR3 totals 19 residues. Germline V gene lookup returns CDR1 MNHEY and CDR2 SMNVEV (reference sequence). V shed 2 bases and J 3 bases; nucleotides not matched to a gene: 15. The CDR3, as DNA: TGTGCCAGCAGTTTAGGGCGTTTTTCGACAGGGGTCAACAAAAACATTCAGTACTTC. It yields the protein CASSLGRFSTGVNKNIQYF.

The chain carries TRBV11-3 and TRBJ1-1; no firm D call. This CDR3 region has 14 residues. Germline V gene data show CDR1 as SGHNT and CDR2 as YENEEA. The V end lost 1 base, the J end lost 1 base, and 7 bases lay between the germline ends. This CDR3 is CASSLGPSNTEAFF. The CDR3 DNA is TGTGCCAGCAGCTTAGGGCCATCGAACACTGAAGCTTTCTTT.

This chain joins TRBV9 and TRBJ2-7; 9 nucleotides align to TRBD1. Germline CDR1 SGDLS, CDR2 YYNGEE. The J segment lost 4 bases and the V segment lost 2 bases, leaving 13 bases of the junction unmatched. The CDR3 is 17 amino acids. CDR3 bases: TGTGCCAGCAGCGTCTCCGGACAGGGGCTAAACCTTTACGAGCAGTACTTC. As protein: CASSVSGQGLNLYEQYF.

The gene calls are TRBV29-1 and TRBJ1-1, with 8 bases aligning to TRBD1. This CDR3 is built from 15 residues. Trimming took 1 base from V and 1 from J; bases not matched to a gene: 5. Germline assignment: CDR1 SQVTM and CDR2 ANQGSEA. The CDR3 DNA reads TGCAGCGTTGAAGGACAGGGGCCAGAGAACACTGAAGCTTTCTTT. Protein sequence: CSVEGQGPENTEAFF. Full variable domain (remainder filled in from reference TRBV29-1 and TRBJ1-1): SAVISQKPSRDICQRGTSLTIQCQVDSQVTMMFWYRQQPGQSLTLIATANQGSEATYESGFVIDKFPISRPNLTFSTLTVSNMSPEDSSIYLCSVEGQGPENTEAFFGQGTRLTVV.